This entry concerns a single TCR beta chain. The data were obtained in a study of cytomegalovirus exposure and HLA in healthy donors. Germline V gene data show CDR1 as SGHNT and CDR2 as YYREEE (reference sequence). The CDR3 runs 16 residues. V lost 3 bases to trimming and J lost 5 bases; unmatched junction nucleotides: 13. PCR was performed using 60 Vbeta and 13 Jbeta primers. The repertoire was sequenced with immunoSEQ multiplex PCR; TCRdb's copy has only in-frame clones and lacks some. The sample includes roughly 140,000 clones, 64% seen only once; the top ten take approximately 2.9%. Sequencing was carried out using PBMCs. The gene calls are TRBV5-4 and TRBJ2-5, with TRBD2 matching 7 bases. The clonotype was recovered from a woman in her 30s in good health and CMV-seropositive. Here the CDR3 DNA reads TGTGCCAGCAGCTCAGCGACTAGGGAGGGGATGGAGACCCAGTACTTC. It encodes CASSSATREGMETQYF.